The T cell receptor (beta chain) described here comes from a study of T cell changes during pregnancy in multiple sclerosis. The germline V gene encodes CDR1 SQVTM and CDR2 ANQGSEA. This CDR3 region has 13 residues. Trimming at V came to 7 bases and at J to 4 bases, leaving 9 bases not matched to a gene. This clone was picked up one time. Here immunoSEQ multiplex PCR was the method, and the copy in TCRdb shows in-frame clones only, minus some. The table shows 85,000 to 110,000 clones, with 92% occurring only once. This material consisted of peripheral blood, taken after pregnancy. The origin of this receptor is a female donor with multiple sclerosis, enrolled in a pregnancy study. The V call is TRBV29-1, the J call TRBJ1-1; 7 nucleotides line up with TRBD1. CDR3 nucleotides: TGCAGCGCTCAGAGGGGGCTGGGCACTGAAGCTTTCTTT. Its translation: CSAQRGLGTEAFF.